This is a list of T cell receptor beta chains from one sample in a study of T cell responses to AZD1222 COVID-19 vaccine. The protocol was immunoSEQ multiplex PCR, while the TCRdb copy is restricted to in-frame clones and leaves out a portion. The sample has about 67,000 clones, 83% seen once; the top ten hold 5% to 6.5%. The sequencing used peripheral blood, collected 28 days after the second AZD1222 dose. All receptors derive from an adult who received the AZD1222 COVID-19 vaccine. CDR3s include the opening cysteine and the closing phenylalanine or tryptophan. A D gene is named only where the DNA matches it firmly. Clone size is shown for a subset of rows, as once, few, many or a class of expanded clone.

V,size,J,D,CDR3,DNA
TRBV27,NA,TRBJ2-2,NA,CASSSRTANTGELFF,TGTGCCAGCAGTTCGCGGACGGCCAACACCGGGGAGCTGTTTTTT
TRBV7-2,NA,TRBJ2-4,TRBD2,CASSAGGLGKNIQYF,TGTGCCAGCAGCGCGGGGGGTTTGGGCAAAAACATTCAGTACTTC
TRBV27,NA,TRBJ1-6,NA,CASSLLIYNSPLHF,TGTGCCAGCAGTTTGTTGATCTATAATTCACCCCTCCACTTT
TRBV5-5,NA,TRBJ1-5,NA,CASSLDAQGQPQHF,TGTGCCAGCAGCTTGGATGCACAAGGACAGCCCCAGCATTTT
TRBV7-9,NA,TRBJ2-1,TRBD1,CASNSKQGDPYNEQFF,TGTGCCAGCAACTCAAAACAGGGGGATCCCTACAATGAGCAGTTCTTC
TRBV7-9,NA,TRBJ1-1,TRBD1,CASSIFRGQGTEAFF,TGTGCCAGCAGCATATTCAGGGGGCAGGGCACTGAAGCTTTCTTT
TRBV7-2,NA,TRBJ1-5,TRBD1,CASSLDRGAEQPQHF,TGTGCCAGCAGCCTCGACAGGGGCGCGGAGCAGCCCCAGCATTTT
TRBV9,NA,TRBJ2-7,NA,CASSVATGLRSSYEQYF,TGTGCCAGCAGCGTAGCTACGGGACTCCGGAGCTCCTACGAGCAGTACTTC
TRBV19,NA,TRBJ1-3,NA,CASDSPSSGNTIYF,TGTGCCAGTGACAGTCCGAGCTCTGGAAACACCATATATTTT
TRBV7-2,once,TRBJ2-7,TRBD1,CASRDRTDSYEQYF,TGTGCCAGCAGGGACAGGACAGACTCCTACGAGCAGTACTTC
TRBV2,NA,TRBJ2-7,TRBD1,CASSGDRDVEQYF,TGTGCCAGCAGTGGTGACAGGGATGTAGAGCAGTACTTC
TRBV28,once,TRBJ2-7,NA,CASSSQGHKGSYEQYF,TGTGCCAGCAGCAGTCAAGGGCATAAGGGCTCCTACGAGCAGTACTTC
TRBV28,NA,TRBJ2-6,NA,CASSASPGVGSGANVLTF,TGTGCCAGCAGTGCCTCGCCCGGGGTGGGCTCTGGGGCCAACGTCCTGACTTTC
TRBV13,once,TRBJ1-1,TRBD1,CASSYSGGMNTEAFF,TGTGCCAGCAGCTACTCAGGGGGCATGAACACTGAAGCTTTCTTT
TRBV7-2,once,TRBJ1-1,TRBD1,CASSPQGAGTEAFF,TGTGCCAGCAGCCCACAGGGGGCTGGCACTGAAGCTTTCTTT